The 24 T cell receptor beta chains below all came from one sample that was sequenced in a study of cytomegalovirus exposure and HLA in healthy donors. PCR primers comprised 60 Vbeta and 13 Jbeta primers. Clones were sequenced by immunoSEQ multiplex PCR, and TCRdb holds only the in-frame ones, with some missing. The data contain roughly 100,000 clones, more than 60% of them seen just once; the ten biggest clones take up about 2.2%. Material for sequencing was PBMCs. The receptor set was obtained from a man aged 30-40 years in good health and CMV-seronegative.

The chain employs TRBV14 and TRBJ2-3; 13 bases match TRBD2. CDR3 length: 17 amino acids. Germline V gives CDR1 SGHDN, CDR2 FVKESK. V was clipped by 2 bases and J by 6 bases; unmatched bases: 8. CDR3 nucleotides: TGTGCCAGCAGCCAAACGACTAGCGGGGGGCGAAGGGATACGCAGTATTTT. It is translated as CASSQTTSGGRRDTQYF.

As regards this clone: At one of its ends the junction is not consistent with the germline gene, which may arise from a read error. Written as DNA, the CDR3 is TGTGCCAGCAGTCCCCCCCGGGTAACCTCCTACGAGCGGTACTTC. It yields the protein CASSPPRVTSYERYF. The genes are TRBV28 and TRBJ2-7; D is ambiguous. The V gene's germline CDR1 is MDHEN and CDR2 SYDVKM. The CDR3 consists of 15 residues.

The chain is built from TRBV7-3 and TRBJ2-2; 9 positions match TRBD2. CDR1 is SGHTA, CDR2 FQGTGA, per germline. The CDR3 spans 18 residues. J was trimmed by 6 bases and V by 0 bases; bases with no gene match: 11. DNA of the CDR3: TGTGCCAGCAGCTTAACGTTGCTAGCGGGATTTCCGGCCGGGGAGCTGTTTTTT. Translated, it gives CASSLTLLAGFPAGELFF.

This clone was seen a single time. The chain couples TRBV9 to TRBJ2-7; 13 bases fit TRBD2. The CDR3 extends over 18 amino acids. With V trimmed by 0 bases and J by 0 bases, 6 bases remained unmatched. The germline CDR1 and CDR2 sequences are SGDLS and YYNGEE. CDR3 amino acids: CASSVGLAGGSSSYEQYF. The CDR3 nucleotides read TGTGCCAGCAGCGTAGGACTAGCGGGGGGCTCCAGCTCCTACGAGCAGTACTTC.

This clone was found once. CDR3 DNA sequence: TGTGCCAGCAGCTCCCCTCGAAGGGGTTTCGGTGAGCAGTTCTTC. It specifies CASSSPRRGFGEQFF. The genes are TRBV7-2 and TRBJ2-1, with D possibly TRBD1 on 5 matching bases. Germline loops: CDR1 SGHTA, CDR2 FQGNSA. This CDR3 spans 15 amino acids. Trimming left V 4 bases short and J 9 bases short, with 19 bases between.

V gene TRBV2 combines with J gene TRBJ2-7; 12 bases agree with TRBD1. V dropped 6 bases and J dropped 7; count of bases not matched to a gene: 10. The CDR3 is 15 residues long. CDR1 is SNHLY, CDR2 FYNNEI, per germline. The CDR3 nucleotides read TGTGCCAGCAGCTGGGGGACAGGGGGCTCGAGGGAGCAGTACTTC. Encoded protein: CASSWGTGGSREQYF.

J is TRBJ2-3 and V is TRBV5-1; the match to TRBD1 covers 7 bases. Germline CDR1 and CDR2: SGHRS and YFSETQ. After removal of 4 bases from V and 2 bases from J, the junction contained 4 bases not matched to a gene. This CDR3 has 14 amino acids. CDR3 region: CASSTGQFTDTQYF. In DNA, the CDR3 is TGCGCCAGCAGCACGGGACAGTTCACAGATACGCAGTATTTT.

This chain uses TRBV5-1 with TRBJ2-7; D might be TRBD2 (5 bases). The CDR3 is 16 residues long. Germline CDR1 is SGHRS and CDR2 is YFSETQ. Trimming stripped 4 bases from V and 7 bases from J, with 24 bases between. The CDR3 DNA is TGCGCCAGCAGCCCACGAGGCGGGCCGGTGGGTCGGGAGCAGTACTTC. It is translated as CASSPRGGPVGREQYF.

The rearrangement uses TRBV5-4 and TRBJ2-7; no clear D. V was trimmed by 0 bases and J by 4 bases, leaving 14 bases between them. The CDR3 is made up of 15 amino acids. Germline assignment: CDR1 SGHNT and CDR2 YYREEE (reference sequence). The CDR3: CASSLGIGYQYEQYF. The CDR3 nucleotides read TGTGCCAGCAGCTTGGGTATCGGGTACCAGTACGAGCAGTACTTC.

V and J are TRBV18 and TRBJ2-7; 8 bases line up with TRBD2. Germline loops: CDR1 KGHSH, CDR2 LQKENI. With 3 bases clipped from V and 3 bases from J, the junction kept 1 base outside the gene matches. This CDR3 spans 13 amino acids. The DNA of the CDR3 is TGTGCCAGCTCACCCGGGACTAGCTACGAGCAGTACTTC. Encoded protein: CASSPGTSYEQYF.

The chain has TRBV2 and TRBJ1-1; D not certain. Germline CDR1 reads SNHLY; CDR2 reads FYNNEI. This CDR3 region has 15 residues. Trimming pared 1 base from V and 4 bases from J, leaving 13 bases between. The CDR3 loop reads CASSEGPSSLTEAFF. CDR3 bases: TGTGCCAGCAGTGAAGGGCCTTCTTCCCTCACTGAAGCTTTCTTT.

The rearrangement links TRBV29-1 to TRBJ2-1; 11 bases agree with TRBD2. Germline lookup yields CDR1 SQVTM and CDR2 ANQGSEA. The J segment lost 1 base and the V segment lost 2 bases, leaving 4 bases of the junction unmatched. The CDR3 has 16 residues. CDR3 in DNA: TGCAGCGTTGAACTAGCGGGAGGCCGGTCCTACAATGAGCAGTTCTTC. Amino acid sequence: CSVELAGGRSYNEQFF.

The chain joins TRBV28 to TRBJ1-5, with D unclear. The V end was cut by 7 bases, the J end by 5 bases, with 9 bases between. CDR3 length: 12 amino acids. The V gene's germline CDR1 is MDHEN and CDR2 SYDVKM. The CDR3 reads CASNPVYQPQHF. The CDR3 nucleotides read TGTGCCAGCAATCCTGTATATCAGCCCCAGCATTTT. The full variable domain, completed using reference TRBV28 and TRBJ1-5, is DVKVTQSSRYLVKRTGEKVFLECVQDMDHENMFWYRQDPGLGLRLIYFSYDVKMKEKGDIPEGYSVSREKKERFSLILESASTNQTSMYLCASNPVYQPQHFGDGTRLSIL.

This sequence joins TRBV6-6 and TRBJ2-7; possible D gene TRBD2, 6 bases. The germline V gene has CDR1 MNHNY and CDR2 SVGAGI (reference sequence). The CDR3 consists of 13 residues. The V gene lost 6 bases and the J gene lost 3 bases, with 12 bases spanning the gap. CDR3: CASRSGTLYEQYF. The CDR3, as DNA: TGTGCCAGCAGGTCCGGGACTCTCTACGAGCAGTACTTC.

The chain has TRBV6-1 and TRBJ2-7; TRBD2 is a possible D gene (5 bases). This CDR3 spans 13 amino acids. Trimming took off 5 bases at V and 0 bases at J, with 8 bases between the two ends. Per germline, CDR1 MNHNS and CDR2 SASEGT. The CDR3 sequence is CASSRGSSYEQYF. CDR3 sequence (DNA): TGTGCCAGCAGTCGGGGAAGCTCCTACGAGCAGTACTTC.

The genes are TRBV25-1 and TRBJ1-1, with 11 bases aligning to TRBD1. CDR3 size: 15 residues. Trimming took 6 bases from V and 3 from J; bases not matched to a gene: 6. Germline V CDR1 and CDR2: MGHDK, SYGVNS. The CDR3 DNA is TGTGCCAGCAGGGACAGGGGGCTCGGGGACACTGAAGCTTTCTTT. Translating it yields CASRDRGLGDTEAFF.

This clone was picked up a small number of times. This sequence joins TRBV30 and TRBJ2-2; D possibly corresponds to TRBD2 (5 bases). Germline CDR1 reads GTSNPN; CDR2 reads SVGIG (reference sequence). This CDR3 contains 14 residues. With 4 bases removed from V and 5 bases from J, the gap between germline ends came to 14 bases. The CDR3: CAWTEEWRTGELFF. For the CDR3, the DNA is TGTGCCTGGACCGAAGAGTGGAGGACCGGGGAGCTGTTTTTT.

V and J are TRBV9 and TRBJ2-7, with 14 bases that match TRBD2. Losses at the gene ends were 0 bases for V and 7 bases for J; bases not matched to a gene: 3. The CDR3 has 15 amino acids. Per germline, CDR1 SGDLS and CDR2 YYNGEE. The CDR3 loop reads CASSVDGTSGREQYF. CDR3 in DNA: TGTGCCAGCAGCGTAGATGGGACTAGCGGGAGAGAGCAGTACTTC.

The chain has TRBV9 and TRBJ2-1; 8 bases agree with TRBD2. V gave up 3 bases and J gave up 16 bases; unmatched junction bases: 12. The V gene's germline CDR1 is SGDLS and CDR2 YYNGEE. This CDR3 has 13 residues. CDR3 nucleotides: TGTGCCAGCAGCGCGGAAGGGAGCGGGAGCAGTTTCTTC. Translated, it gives CASSAEGSGSSFF.

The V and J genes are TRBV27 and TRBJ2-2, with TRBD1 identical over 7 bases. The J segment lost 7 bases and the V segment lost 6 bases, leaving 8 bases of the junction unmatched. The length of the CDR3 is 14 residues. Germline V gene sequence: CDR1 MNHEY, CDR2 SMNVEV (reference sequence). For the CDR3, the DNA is TGTGCCAGCAGACACGGACAGGCGAACGGGGAGCTGTTTTTT. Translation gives CASRHGQANGELFF.

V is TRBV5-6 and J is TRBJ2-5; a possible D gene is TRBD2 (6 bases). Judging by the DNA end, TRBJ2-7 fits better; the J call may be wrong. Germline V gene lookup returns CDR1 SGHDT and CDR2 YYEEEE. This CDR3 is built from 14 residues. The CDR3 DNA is TGTGCCAGCAAATACCGGGGGTACTCCTACGAGCAGTACTTC. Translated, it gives CASKYRGYSYEQYF.

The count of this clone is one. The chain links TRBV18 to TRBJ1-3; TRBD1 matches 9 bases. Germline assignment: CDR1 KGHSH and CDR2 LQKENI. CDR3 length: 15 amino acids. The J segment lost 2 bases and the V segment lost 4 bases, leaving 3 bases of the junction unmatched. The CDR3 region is CASSLRQGAGNTIYF. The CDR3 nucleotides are TGTGCCAGCTCACTCAGACAGGGGGCTGGAAACACCATATATTTT. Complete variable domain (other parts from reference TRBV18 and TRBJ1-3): NAGVMQNPRHLVRRRGQEARLRCSPMKGHSHVYWYRQLPEEGLKFMVYLQKENIIDESGMPKERFSAEFPKEGPSILRIQQVVRGDSAAYFCASSLRQGAGNTIYFGEGSWLTVV.

Written as DNA, the CDR3 is TGTGCCAGCAGCCCTTCGGGACAGGGCCAAGAGACCCAGTACTTC. It specifies CASSPSGQGQETQYF. This sequence joins TRBV6-5 and TRBJ2-5; 9 bases agree with TRBD1. V dropped 6 bases and J dropped 1; count of bases not matched to a gene: 6. The CDR3 consists of 15 residues. Germline V gives CDR1 MNHEY, CDR2 SVGAGI.

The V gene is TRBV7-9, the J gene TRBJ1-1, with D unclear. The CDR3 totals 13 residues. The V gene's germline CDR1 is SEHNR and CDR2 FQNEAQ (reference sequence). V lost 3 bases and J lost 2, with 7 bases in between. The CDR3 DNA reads TGTGCCAGCAGCTTGGCACGAAACACTGAAGCTTTCTTT. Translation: CASSLARNTEAFF.